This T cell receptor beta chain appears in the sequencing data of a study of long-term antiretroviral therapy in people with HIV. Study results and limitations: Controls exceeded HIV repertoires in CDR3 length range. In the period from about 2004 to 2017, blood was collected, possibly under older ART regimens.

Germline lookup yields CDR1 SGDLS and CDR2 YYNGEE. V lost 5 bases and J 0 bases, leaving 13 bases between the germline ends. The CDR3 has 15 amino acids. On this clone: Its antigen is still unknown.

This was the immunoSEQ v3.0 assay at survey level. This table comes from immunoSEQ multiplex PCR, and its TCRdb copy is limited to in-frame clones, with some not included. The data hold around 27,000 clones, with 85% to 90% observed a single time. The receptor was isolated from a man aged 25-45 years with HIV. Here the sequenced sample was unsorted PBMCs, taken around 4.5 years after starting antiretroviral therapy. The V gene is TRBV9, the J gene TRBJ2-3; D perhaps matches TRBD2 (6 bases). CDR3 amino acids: CASSHGSSSTDTQYF. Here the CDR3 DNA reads TGTGCCAGCAGTCACGGGAGTTCCAGCACAGATACGCAGTATTTT.